Below, one TCR beta chain is given with its context. Its specificity is not known. These data are taken from a study of CD8+ T cells in alopecia areata. CDR1 is SGHRS, CDR2 YFSETQ, per germline. The CDR3 totals 14 residues. V lost 2 bases and J lost 3; bases outside the gene matches: 4. Sequencing relied on a cDNA template that was reverse transcribed from extracted RNA. TCRdb's table, derived via immunoSEQ multiplex PCR, lists solely in-frame clones and lacks some. The sample holds under 250,000 clones; 50% to 60% are singletons and the top ten take 0.45%. Study-level points and caveats: Mice gave a clearer picture of TCR sharing than patients did, possibly for HLA-related reasons.

The input for sequencing was CD4+ T cells sorted from blood, taken at week 0. J is TRBJ2-7 and V is TRBV5-1, with 8 positions matching TRBD2. This clonotype was sampled from a human donor with alopecia areata. The CDR3 sequence is CASSLAGAGYEQYF. CDR3 bases: TGCGCCAGCAGCTTAGCGGGGGCGGGCTACGAGCAGTACTTC.